This T cell receptor (beta chain) came from a study of PD-1 blockade in classical Hodgkin lymphoma. As for this clone: Its antigen is not identified.

Germline V gene sequence: CDR1 MNHEY, CDR2 SMNVEV (reference sequence). This CDR3 is 13 amino acids long. Trimming pared 5 bases from V and 1 base from J, leaving 9 bases between. Assay used: immunoSEQ multiplex PCR; TCRdb lists only in-frame clones, some missing. The top ten hold about 17% of the sample, which has 34,000 or so clones, about four fifths seen once. Time point denoted: cycle 4 day 1 (C4D1), after 6 weeks of nivolumab. Every single patient, without exception, relapsed after autologous stem cell transplantation, and brentuximab vedotin exposure varied. General study results and limits: Patients who responded completely had about the same baseline diversity as newly diagnosed patients.

This receptor was obtained from a human donor with classical Hodgkin lymphoma. Sample: peripheral blood mononuclear cells (PBMCs), taken before the fourth cycle of nivolumab. The J gene is TRBJ2-7, the V gene TRBV27; possibly TRBD1 for D (6 bases). CDR3 region: CASSKGQSYEQYF. DNA of the CDR3: TGTGCCAGCAGTAAGGGACAATCCTACGAGCAGTACTTC.